A selection of T cell receptor beta chains follows, all from one sample in a study of blood T cell repertoires in COVID-19. TCRdb's copy holds only in-frame clones and misses some; the assay was immunoSEQ multiplex PCR. The sample yields some 250,000 clones, 88% seen once. The sequenced sample consisted of peripheral blood. The source of these receptors is a woman between 40 and 55 years old who had recovered from COVID-19. Each CDR3 is given with its conserved first and last residue. The order of the fields is J gene, D gene, clone size, V gene, CDR3 protein, CDR3 DNA. The D gene is left open where the match is weak. Size values are once, few and many counts, or a class for expanded clones, and some rows have none.

j_gene: TRBJ2-1
d_gene: TRBD2
abundance: -
v_gene: TRBV30
CDR3aa: CAWAAPGTSGRGRSYNEQFF
CDR3nt: TGTGCCTGGGCCGCTCCCGGGACTAGCGGGAGGGGACGCTCCTACAATGAGCAGTTCTTC

j_gene: TRBJ1-5
d_gene: -
abundance: once
v_gene: TRBV27
CDR3aa: CASRGVAWNQPQHF
CDR3nt: TGTGCCAGCAGAGGGGTGGCGTGGAATCAGCCCCAGCATTTT

j_gene: TRBJ2-7
d_gene: TRBD1
abundance: -
v_gene: TRBV18
CDR3aa: CASSPLGAGGYEQYF
CDR3nt: TGTGCCAGCTCACCCCTGGGGGCAGGGGGCTACGAGCAGTACTTC

j_gene: TRBJ2-1
d_gene: TRBD1
abundance: once
v_gene: TRBV5-1
CDR3aa: CASSPGTGLVEQFF
CDR3nt: TGCGCCAGCAGCCCAGGGACAGGGCTGGTTGAGCAGTTCTTC

j_gene: TRBJ2-3
d_gene: -
abundance: once
v_gene: TRBV30
CDR3aa: CAWNRDSPPDTQYF
CDR3nt: TGTGCCTGGAACCGGGACTCCCCCCCCGATACGCAGTATTTT

j_gene: TRBJ1-3
d_gene: -
abundance: -
v_gene: TRBV3-1/TRBV3-2
CDR3aa: CASSQGSGGGGNTIYF
CDR3nt: TGTGCCAGCAGCCAAGGTTCGGGAGGGGGTGGAAACACCATATATTTT

j_gene: TRBJ2-1
d_gene: TRBD2
abundance: -
v_gene: TRBV9
CDR3aa: CASSVEGGPSGSDEQFF
CDR3nt: TGTGCCAGCAGCGTAGAAGGAGGGCCTAGCGGGAGCGATGAGCAGTTCTTC

j_gene: TRBJ2-1
d_gene: -
abundance: -
v_gene: TRBV5-1
CDR3aa: CASSLAQGYEQFF
CDR3nt: TGCGCCAGCAGCTTGGCGCAGGGGTACGAGCAGTTCTTC

j_gene: TRBJ1-5
d_gene: -
abundance: -
v_gene: TRBV6-5
CDR3aa: CASSPGSNQPQHF
CDR3nt: TGTGCCAGCAGTCCAGGTTCCAATCAGCCCCAGCATTTT

j_gene: TRBJ2-3
d_gene: TRBD2
abundance: -
v_gene: TRBV11-2
CDR3aa: CASSKGWASGAYTQYF
CDR3nt: TGTGCCAGCAGCAAGGGGTGGGCTAGCGGAGCTTATACGCAGTATTTT

j_gene: TRBJ1-2
d_gene: -
abundance: -
v_gene: TRBV6-5
CDR3aa: CASSYSDGVSNYGYTF
CDR3nt: TGTGCCAGCAGTTACTCTGACGGAGTCAGTAACTATGGCTACACCTTC

j_gene: TRBJ1-1
d_gene: TRBD1
abundance: -
v_gene: TRBV9
CDR3aa: CASSPPQGGAEAFF
CDR3nt: TGTGCCAGCAGCCCGCCCCAGGGGGGCGCTGAAGCTTTCTTT

j_gene: TRBJ2-1
d_gene: TRBD2
abundance: -
v_gene: TRBV5-1
CDR3aa: CASSGQTSGDNEQFF
CDR3nt: TGCGCCAGCAGCGGCCAGACTAGCGGGGACAATGAGCAGTTCTTC

j_gene: TRBJ2-7
d_gene: -
abundance: -
v_gene: TRBV19
CDR3aa: CASSWGSPSYEQYF
CDR3nt: TGTGCCAGTAGTTGGGGCAGCCCCTCCTACGAGCAGTACTTC

j_gene: TRBJ2-7
d_gene: TRBD2
abundance: -
v_gene: TRBV19
CDR3aa: CASSIGGSIYEQYF
CDR3nt: TGTGCCAGTAGTATAGGCGGGAGCATCTACGAGCAGTACTTC

j_gene: TRBJ1-1
d_gene: -
abundance: few
v_gene: TRBV6-1
CDR3aa: CASSEPSKAFF
CDR3nt: TGTGCCAGCAGTGAGCCGAGCAAGGCTTTCTTT

j_gene: TRBJ2-7
d_gene: TRBD1
abundance: -
v_gene: TRBV24-1
CDR3aa: CATSDLTGFEQYF
CDR3nt: TGTGCCACCAGTGACCTGACAGGGTTCGAGCAGTACTTC

j_gene: TRBJ1-1
d_gene: -
abundance: -
v_gene: TRBV19
CDR3aa: CASTPGLLGVGRGNTEAFF
CDR3nt: TGTGCCAGTACCCCAGGGCTTTTGGGAGTTGGGAGGGGGAACACTGAAGCTTTCTTT

j_gene: TRBJ2-6
d_gene: -
abundance: -
v_gene: TRBV7-9
CDR3aa: CASSPGGSGANVLTF
CDR3nt: TGTGCCAGCAGCCCCGGGGGCTCTGGGGCCAACGTCCTGACTTTC

j_gene: TRBJ1-3
d_gene: TRBD1
abundance: few
v_gene: TRBV7-2
CDR3aa: CASSLARGQGSNTIYF
CDR3nt: TGTGCCAGCAGCTTAGCGCGGGGACAGGGGTCAAACACCATATATTTT

j_gene: TRBJ2-1
d_gene: -
abundance: -
v_gene: TRBV19
CDR3aa: CASSIGGSYNEQFF
CDR3nt: TGTGCCAGTAGTATTGGGGGGTCTTACAATGAGCAGTTCTTC

j_gene: TRBJ1-5
d_gene: TRBD1
abundance: -
v_gene: TRBV4-1
CDR3aa: CASSPDRVRQPQHF
CDR3nt: TGCGCCAGCAGTCCGGACAGGGTTCGGCAGCCCCAGCATTTT

j_gene: TRBJ1-1
d_gene: -
abundance: -
v_gene: TRBV13
CDR3aa: CASSLGRWAEAFF
CDR3nt: TGTGCCAGCAGCTTAGGGCGGTGGGCTGAAGCTTTCTTT

j_gene: TRBJ1-4
d_gene: TRBD1
abundance: -
v_gene: TRBV27
CDR3aa: CASSPRQGEKKLFF
CDR3nt: TGTGCCAGCAGTCCCAGACAGGGGGAGAAAAAACTGTTTTTT

j_gene: TRBJ1-4
d_gene: TRBD1
abundance: -
v_gene: TRBV4-3
CDR3aa: CASSRTGPNEKLFF
CDR3nt: TGCGCCAGCAGCCGGACAGGTCCCAATGAAAAACTGTTTTTT

j_gene: TRBJ1-3
d_gene: -
abundance: -
v_gene: TRBV7-3
CDR3aa: CASSLGGQTGNTIYF
CDR3nt: TGTGCCAGCAGCTTGGGGGGGCAGACTGGAAACACCATATATTTT

j_gene: TRBJ1-5
d_gene: TRBD1
abundance: once
v_gene: TRBV30
CDR3aa: CAWSPGTGGGQPQHF
CDR3nt: TGTGCCTGGAGCCCCGGGACAGGCGGGGGTCAGCCCCAGCATTTT

j_gene: TRBJ1-2
d_gene: -
abundance: -
v_gene: TRBV7-9
CDR3aa: CASSFSGAKRGYTF
CDR3nt: TGTGCCAGCAGCTTTTCAGGGGCCAAGAGGGGCTACACCTTC

j_gene: TRBJ1-3
d_gene: TRBD1
abundance: -
v_gene: TRBV19
CDR3aa: CASRTTGGGNTIYF
CDR3nt: TGTGCCAGTAGGACGACAGGGGGCGGAAACACCATATATTTT

j_gene: TRBJ1-2
d_gene: TRBD1
abundance: -
v_gene: TRBV15
CDR3aa: CATSRGDRGYGYTF
CDR3nt: TGTGCCACCAGCAGAGGGGACAGGGGGTATGGCTACACCTTC

j_gene: TRBJ2-4
d_gene: -
abundance: -
v_gene: TRBV5-1
CDR3aa: CASSLVAEAKNIQYF
CDR3nt: TGCGCCAGCAGCTTGGTGGCAGAAGCCAAAAACATTCAGTACTTC

j_gene: TRBJ1-5
d_gene: -
abundance: -
v_gene: TRBV5-6
CDR3aa: CASSLVGRGDSNQPQHF
CDR3nt: TGTGCCAGCAGCTTGGTGGGGAGGGGGGATAGCAATCAGCCCCAGCATTTT

j_gene: TRBJ1-6
d_gene: TRBD1
abundance: -
v_gene: TRBV5-4
CDR3aa: CASSTTQGANSPLHF
CDR3nt: TGTGCCAGCAGCACAACACAGGGGGCTAATTCACCCCTCCACTTT

j_gene: TRBJ1-1
d_gene: -
abundance: -
v_gene: TRBV19
CDR3aa: CASSRGTGQPNTEAFF
CDR3nt: TGTGCCAGTAGCCGAGGAACGGGACAACCAAACACTGAAGCTTTCTTT

j_gene: TRBJ2-5
d_gene: TRBD1
abundance: -
v_gene: TRBV12-3/TRBV12-4
CDR3aa: CASRDRVGETQYF
CDR3nt: TGTGCCAGCAGGGACAGGGTAGGGGAGACCCAGTACTTC

j_gene: TRBJ1-3
d_gene: -
abundance: once
v_gene: TRBV30
CDR3aa: CAWSFRSGQGRNTIYF
CDR3nt: TGTGCCTGGAGTTTTCGGTCGGGGCAGGGGCGAAACACCATATATTTT

j_gene: TRBJ2-2
d_gene: -
abundance: -
v_gene: TRBV9
CDR3aa: CASSPRGGAANTGELFF
CDR3nt: TGTGCCAGCAGCCCCCGAGGGGGAGCCGCGAACACCGGGGAGCTGTTTTTT

j_gene: TRBJ1-2
d_gene: -
abundance: -
v_gene: TRBV7-8
CDR3aa: CASSPRKNRDLGGYTF
CDR3nt: TGTGCCAGCAGCCCCCGGAAAAACAGGGACCTCGGTGGCTACACCTTC

j_gene: TRBJ2-5
d_gene: TRBD2
abundance: -
v_gene: TRBV5-4
CDR3aa: CASSLGTSGKETQYF
CDR3nt: TGTGCCAGCAGCTTGGGGACTAGCGGGAAAGAGACCCAGTACTTC

j_gene: TRBJ2-6
d_gene: TRBD1
abundance: -
v_gene: TRBV30
CDR3aa: CACLPTGGGWVSGANVLTF
CDR3nt: TGTGCCTGCCTCCCCACAGGGGGAGGTTGGGTCTCTGGGGCCAACGTCCTGACTTTC

j_gene: TRBJ2-7
d_gene: -
abundance: once
v_gene: TRBV7-9
CDR3aa: CASTPGGYEQYF
CDR3nt: TGTGCCAGCACCCCCGGGGGCTACGAGCAGTACTTC